This TCR beta chain was documented in a study of blood T cell repertoires in COVID-19 (dated by TCRdb to about 2020). Turning to the overall study: The collaborator samples originated in the United States, Italy and Spain and spanned the acute and convalescent phases of COVID-19. A de-identified subject ID, COVID-19 status, age in years and sex were almost always included in the sample metadata. HLA class I and class II types, where available, came from metadata supplied by the sample provider rather than from assay-based typing. The prospective study material was composed of cDNA or gDNA derived from T cells, B-cell-depleted T cells, or PBMCs. Samples were obtained from the ongoing ImmuneRACE study (first 160 participants) and from 950 to 1,500 subjects provided by 6 global collaborators. Deeply sampled blood TCRbeta repertoires from subjects exposed to, actively infected with, or recovered from COVID-19 were included in the dataset. The repertoires were released in a freely available public database intended as a resource for research on the immune response to SARS-CoV-2.

TCRbeta CDR3 regions were amplified from genomic DNA by means of the immunoSEQ Assay, a bias-controlled multiplex PCR. In the paper's pipeline: The number of nucleated cells in each sample was estimated from the amplification of reference gene primers within the assay. To quantify the absolute abundance of each unique TCRbeta CDR3 rearrangement, sequence reads were collapsed and filtered. For each sample, productive Simpson clonality was calculated as the square root of Simpson's diversity index over productive rearrangements. TCRdb limited this immuneACCESS table to in-frame rearrangements with V and J called. A share of clones is missing; checked studies link under half to unresolved V genes, and the rest is unexplained. The V and J calls and clone size were taken over from that table, and D and trimming were inferred from the DNA. This sample has a few hundred thousand clones in its table, and roughly 84% of those were observed once. The ten largest clones represent 1% of the sample.

Note on this clone: There is no known antigen for this receptor. No clone much larger than this one lies a single base away; base qualities are absent.

Each collaborating institution followed its own protocols to collect whole blood in K2EDTA tubes. For TCRbeta analysis, collaborators shipped samples as frozen whole blood, isolated PBMCs, or DNA extracted from either of those sample types. From the cysteine up to the phenylalanine, the CDR3 has a length of 12 residues. Kept here is only the CDR3 DNA, which spans 36 bases and is read in frame from base 1. CDR1 and CDR2 were assigned from the germline V gene as MDHEN and SYDVKM. The V and J ends are trimmed by 3 bases and 10 bases, leaving 10 bases between them. Points the paper makes about the study in general: Clinical and demographic metadata were provided uncurated, with the amount varying by source and participant.

The chain is assembled from TRBV28 and TRBJ2-1; there is no confident call for the D gene. Sequencing used peripheral blood. The sequence came from a man over 45 with active or convalescent COVID-19. The CDR3 is CASSLYNVEQFF. Read as DNA, the sequence is TGTGCCAGCAGTTTGTATAATGTCGAGCAGTTCTTC.